This TCR beta chain was captured by sequencing in a study of cytomegalovirus exposure and HLA in healthy donors. Study findings and constraints: Reported results showed that the classifier diagnosed cytomegalovirus status with high specificity and sensitivity.

About this clone itself: Its antigen remains unknown.

The CDR3 consists of 14 residues. The ends were cut back, 2 bases at V and 4 bases at J, with 11 bases in the middle. Germline V CDR1 and CDR2: WNHNN, SYGVQD (reference sequence). The study ran its PCR with 60 Vbeta and 13 Jbeta primers. Produced via immunoSEQ multiplex PCR; TCRdb's table is partial and in-frame only. The table lists 150,000 to 200,000 clones, around 77% of them singletons, with around 2.3% in the top ten. The TCR was taken from a man in his fifties in good health and CMV-seropositive. Sequenced input: PBMCs. This chain uses TRBV10-1 with TRBJ1-1; D perhaps matches TRBD1 (6 bases). In DNA, the CDR3 is TGCGCCAGCAGTGAGAGCAGGGGTGGCACTGAAGCTTTCTTT. Protein sequence: CASSESRGGTEAFF.